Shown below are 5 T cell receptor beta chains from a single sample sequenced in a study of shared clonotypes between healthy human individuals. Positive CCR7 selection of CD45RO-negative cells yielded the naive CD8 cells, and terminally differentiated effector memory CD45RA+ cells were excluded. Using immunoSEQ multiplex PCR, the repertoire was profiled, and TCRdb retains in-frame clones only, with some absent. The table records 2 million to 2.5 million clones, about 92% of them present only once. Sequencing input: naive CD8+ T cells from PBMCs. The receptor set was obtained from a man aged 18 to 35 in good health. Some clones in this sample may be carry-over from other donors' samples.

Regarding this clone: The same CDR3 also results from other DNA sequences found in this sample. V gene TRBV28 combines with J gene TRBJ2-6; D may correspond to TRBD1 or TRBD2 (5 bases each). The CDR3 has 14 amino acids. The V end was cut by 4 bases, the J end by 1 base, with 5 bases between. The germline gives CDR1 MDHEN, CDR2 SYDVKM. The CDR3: CASSWGSGANVLTF. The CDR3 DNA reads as TGTGCCAGCAGTTGGGGGTCTGGGGCCAACGTCCTGACTTTC.

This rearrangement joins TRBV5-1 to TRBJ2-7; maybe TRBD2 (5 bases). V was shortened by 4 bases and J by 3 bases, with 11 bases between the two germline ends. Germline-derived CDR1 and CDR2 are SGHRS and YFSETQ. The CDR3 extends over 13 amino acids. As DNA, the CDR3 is TGCGCCAGCAGCCCCATTGGGAGCTACGAGCAGTACTTC. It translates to CASSPIGSYEQYF.

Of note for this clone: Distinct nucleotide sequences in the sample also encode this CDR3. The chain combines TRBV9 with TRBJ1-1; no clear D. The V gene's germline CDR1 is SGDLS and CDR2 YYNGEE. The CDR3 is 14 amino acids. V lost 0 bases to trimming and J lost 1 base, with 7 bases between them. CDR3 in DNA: TGTGCCAGCAGCGTAGGACCGCAGAACACTGAAGCTTTCTTT. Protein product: CASSVGPQNTEAFF. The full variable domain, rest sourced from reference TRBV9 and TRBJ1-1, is DSGVTQTPKHLITATGQRVTLRCSPRSGDLSVYWYQQSLDQGLQFLIQYYNGEERAKGNILERFSAQQFPDLHSELNLSSLELGDSALYFCASSVGPQNTEAFFGQGTRLTVV.

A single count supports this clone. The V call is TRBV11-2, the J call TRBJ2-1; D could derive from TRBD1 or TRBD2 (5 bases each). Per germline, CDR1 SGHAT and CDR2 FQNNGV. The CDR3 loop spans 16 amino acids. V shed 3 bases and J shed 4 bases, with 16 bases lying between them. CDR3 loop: CASSLSLEGHYNEQFF. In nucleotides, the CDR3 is TGTGCCAGCAGCTTGTCCTTAGAGGGGCATTACAATGAGCAGTTCTTC.

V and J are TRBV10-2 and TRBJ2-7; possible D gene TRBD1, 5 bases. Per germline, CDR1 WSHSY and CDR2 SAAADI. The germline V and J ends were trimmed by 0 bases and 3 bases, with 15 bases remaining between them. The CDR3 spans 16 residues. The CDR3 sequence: CASSESVTGLNYEQYF. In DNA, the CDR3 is TGCGCCAGCAGTGAGTCTGTTACAGGTCTCAACTACGAGCAGTACTTC.